What follows are 14 T cell receptor beta chains derived from one specimen sequenced in a study of HIV-infected children after antiretroviral therapy interruption. A 3' RACE protocol on RNA, with unique molecular identifiers, produced the TCR library. From the 3' RACE reads, TCRdb called clonotypes with MiXCR, one entry per CDR3 protein. There are roughly 16,000 distinct CDR3 sequences in the sample; approximately 3% occur only once, and approximately 5% lies in the top ten. Treatment of the sample: PENTA 11 planned treatment interruption arm or continuous ART arm. The source was CD45RA+ CD4+ T cells from PBMCs, collected from a donor given antiretroviral therapy, either interrupted or continuous. Subset described: naive CD4+ CD45RA+ CD45RO- T cells. The receptors were sampled from a child aged 2-17 years with HIV.

This clonotype showed up many times. The chain recombines TRBV10-3 with TRBJ2-7; D gene uncertain. Per the germline V gene, CDR1 is ENHRY and CDR2 is SYGVKD. V was clipped by 10 bases and J by 4 bases, with 11 bases between them. This CDR3 contains 11 residues. CDR3 bases: TGTGCCACCCGAGACCCTTACGAGCAGTACTTC. Its translation is CATRDPYEQYF.

The table lists this clonotype with many counts. This chain connects TRBV7-2 to TRBJ2-1; TRBD2 agrees at 14 bases. Germline CDR1 is SGHTA and CDR2 is FQGNSA. The CDR3 spans 16 residues. V was pared by 4 bases and J by 4 bases, with 3 bases of the junction left unmatched. The CDR3 sequence is CASSSRTSGGYNEQFF. In nucleotides, the CDR3 is TGTGCCAGCAGCTCCCGGACTAGCGGGGGGTACAATGAGCAGTTCTTC. Using reference TRBV7-2 and TRBJ2-1 for the parts outside the CDR3, the full variable domain is GAGVSQSPSNKVTEKGKDVELRCDPISGHTALYWYRQSLGQGLEFLIYFQGNSAPDKSGLPSDRFSAERTGGSVSTLTIQRTQQEDSAVYLCASSSRTSGGYNEQFFGPGTRLTVL.

In this sample, this clonotype turned up many times. The chain combines TRBV12-3 or TRBV12-4 with TRBJ2-3; the D is unclear. This CDR3 comprises 13 residues. Trimming shortened V by 8 bases and J by 0 bases, and 9 bases separated the two germline ends. The CDR3 DNA sequence: TGTGCCAGCCGACTCTTTAGCACAGATACGCAGTATTTT. It specifies CASRLFSTDTQYF.

At least ten counts were recorded for this clonotype. The chain carries TRBV2 and TRBJ2-7; 7 bases agree with TRBD1. The CDR3 is 14 residues long. Trimming at V came to 4 bases and at J to 5 bases, leaving 8 bases not matched to a gene. Per germline, CDR1 SNHLY and CDR2 FYNNEI. The chain's CDR3 is CASSAPITGDEQYF. Written as DNA, the CDR3 is TGTGCCAGCAGTGCCCCGATCACAGGGGACGAGCAGTACTTC.

This clonotype came up many times. The gene calls are TRBV2 and TRBJ2-6; maybe TRBD1 (5 bases). V lost 9 bases, J lost 4 bases, and 19 bases lay in between. This CDR3 comprises 16 residues. The V gene's germline CDR1 is SNHLY and CDR2 FYNNEI. The CDR3 sequence is CASVQDTSSGANVLTF. For the CDR3, the DNA is TGTGCCAGTGTTCAGGACACATCTTCCGGGGCCAACGTCCTGACTTTC.

This clonotype was counted many times. The CDR3: CASNWGGYGELFF. DNA of the CDR3: TGTGCCAGCAATTGGGGCGGATACGGGGAGCTGTTTTTT. This chain connects TRBV28 to TRBJ2-2; TRBD1 is a possible D gene (5 bases). The CDR3 runs 13 residues. The germline gives CDR1 MDHEN, CDR2 SYDVKM. Trimming shortened V by 7 bases and J by 7 bases, and 13 bases separated the two germline ends. Looking up the rest from reference TRBV28 and TRBJ2-2 gives the full variable domain: DVKVTQSSRYLVKRTGEKVFLECVQDMDHENMFWYRQDPGLGLRLIYFSYDVKMKEKGDIPEGYSVSREKKERFSLILESASTNQTSMYLCASNWGGYGELFFGEGSRLTVL.

This clonotype was seen many times. V usage is TRBV12-3 or TRBV12-4 and J usage is TRBJ1-2, with D hard to call. This CDR3 is built from 11 residues. The V end was cut by 7 bases, the J end by 1 base, with 4 bases between. The CDR3 DNA follows: TGTGCCAGCAACCGTAACTATGGCTACACCTTC. Translation: CASNRNYGYTF.

A few counts support this clonotype. The V gene is TRBV4-1, the J gene TRBJ1-4, with no clear D. Germline CDR1 is MGHRA and CDR2 is YSYEKL. The V and J ends lost 4 bases and 4 bases respectively, with 25 bases between them. CDR3 length: 19 amino acids. CDR3 loop: CASSPRGDNSRQVNEKLFF. Written as DNA, the CDR3 is TGCGCCAGCAGCCCGCGTGGGGATAACTCGCGACAAGTTAATGAAAAACTGTTTTTT.

This clonotype is judged medium-sized. This sequence joins TRBV18 and TRBJ2-7; D unresolved. The CDR3 covers 14 residues. Trimming removed 3 bases from V and 1 base from J, with 10 bases in between. Germline V gene lookup returns CDR1 KGHSH and CDR2 LQKENI. In DNA form, the CDR3 reads TGTGCCAGCTCACCGTCCGGCCCTTCCTACGAGCAGTACTTC. The encoded protein is CASSPSGPSYEQYF.

At least ten counts were recorded for this clonotype. One junction end does not reproduce the germline sequence, and a read error may be involved. The rearrangement uses TRBV29-1 and TRBJ2-1; TRBD2 is a possible D gene (6 bases). Germline loops: CDR1 SQVTM, CDR2 ANQGSEA. The CDR3 covers 9 residues. CDR3 amino acids: CSVEVGGRF. The CDR3 DNA reads TGCAGCGTTGAAGTGGGAGGCCGCTTC.

This clonotype occurred many times. The chain joins TRBV4-2 to TRBJ2-6; D is ambiguous. V gave up 5 bases and J gave up 0 bases, with 17 bases separating them. Germline V gene data show CDR1 as LGHNA and CDR2 as YNFKEQ. The CDR3 contains 18 residues. The CDR3 sequence is CASSVLVKGTSGANVLTF. For the CDR3, the DNA is TGTGCCAGCAGCGTTCTCGTAAAGGGCACCTCTGGGGCCAACGTCCTGACTTTC.

This clonotype came up many times. This chain uses TRBV15 with TRBJ2-5; D uncertain. Looked up from germline, CDR1 is LNHNV and CDR2 is YYDKDF (reference sequence). Trimming removed 3 bases at V and 1 base at J, with 6 bases between. The CDR3 consists of 13 residues. The CDR3 DNA follows: TGTGCCACCAGCAGGGGGTTCCAAGAGACCCAGTACTTC. Residues: CATSRGFQETQYF.

This clonotype was counted at least ten times. This rearrangement joins TRBV12-3 or TRBV12-4 to TRBJ1-2; D not resolved. Trimming left V 3 bases short and J 0 bases short, with 5 bases between. This CDR3 region has 13 residues. The CDR3 region has the DNA TGTGCCAGCAGTTTGCGGTCTAACTATGGCTACACCTTC. It translates to CASSLRSNYGYTF.

In its sample, this clonotype was seen many times. This rearrangement joins TRBV6-1 to TRBJ2-1; D might be TRBD1 or TRBD2, each matching 6 bases. V gave up 3 bases and J gave up 4 bases, with 19 bases separating them. The CDR3 contains 17 residues. Germline V CDR1 and CDR2: MNHNS, SASEGT. CDR3 in amino acids: CASSEMPSGGAYNEQFF. As DNA, the CDR3 is TGTGCCAGCAGTGAGATGCCTTCCGGGGGCGCTTACAATGAGCAGTTCTTC.